The 9 T cell receptor beta chains below were found in one sample sequenced in a study of long-term antiretroviral therapy in people with HIV. Assay version v3.0 of immunoSEQ was used, and it was run at survey level. The protocol was immunoSEQ multiplex PCR, while the TCRdb copy is restricted to in-frame clones and leaves out a portion. The top ten hold 8.5% to 9.5% of the sample, which has 15,000 to 20,000 clones, approximately 78% seen once. This material consisted of unsorted PBMCs, taken 0.3 years after starting antiretroviral therapy. The receptors here all came from a man aged 18 to 30 with HIV.

This chain links TRBV25-1 with TRBJ1-2; D gene ambiguous. CDR1 is MGHDK and CDR2 is SYGVNS in the germline V gene. The CDR3 runs to 11 residues. With 9 bases removed from V and 2 bases from J, the gap between germline ends came to 7 bases. The CDR3 loop reads CASPANYGYTF. CDR3 in DNA: TGTGCCAGTCCTGCGAACTATGGCTACACCTTC.

The chain links TRBV7-8 to TRBJ2-2, with TRBD1 matching 12 bases. The CDR3 is 17 amino acids. V lost 3 bases to trimming and J lost 7 bases; unmatched junction nucleotides: 9. Germline V gives CDR1 SGHVS, CDR2 FQNEAQ. DNA of the CDR3: TGTGCCAGCAGCTTCATGACCGGGACAGGGGGCTTCGGGGAGCTGTTTTTT. This encodes CASSFMTGTGGFGELFF.

This clone was detected a few times. This chain uses TRBV5-1 with TRBJ1-1; D remains ambiguous. The V and J ends lost 0 bases and 9 bases respectively, with 12 bases between them. The germline V gene encodes CDR1 SGHRS and CDR2 YFSETQ. CDR3 length equals 13 residues. The DNA of the CDR3 is TGCGCCAGCAGCTTGGGGCTCCTCGGGAAAGCTTTCTTT. Translation gives CASSLGLLGKAFF.

The V call is TRBV7-6, the J call TRBJ2-1; D is unresolved. V was cut by 7 bases and J by 0 bases, with 16 bases left in between. Germline lookup yields CDR1 SGHVS and CDR2 FNYEAQ. This CDR3 contains 16 residues. Here the CDR3 DNA reads TGTGCCAGCACCCCGACCCTCTTGAGCTCCTACAATGAGCAGTTCTTC. Translation gives CASTPTLLSSYNEQFF.

V usage is TRBV19 and J usage is TRBJ2-1, with D unresolved. Germline V gene sequence: CDR1 LNHDA, CDR2 SQIVND (reference sequence). V lost 4 bases, J lost 4 bases, and 8 bases lay in between. This CDR3 is 13 amino acids long. CDR3 bases: TGTGCCAGTAGTAGTAGCCCTTACAATGAGCAGTTCTTC. Its translation is CASSSSPYNEQFF.

In DNA form, the CDR3 reads TGTGCCAGCAGCACCACCAGGGAGCAGTACTTC. Translated: CASSTTREQYF. The V gene is TRBV7-8, the J gene TRBJ2-7; D unresolved. The CDR3 has 11 amino acids. Germline V gives CDR1 SGHVS, CDR2 FQNEAQ. V was trimmed by 5 bases and J by 7 bases, leaving 9 bases between them.

The V and J genes are TRBV5-1 and TRBJ2-2, with D hard to call. Looked up from germline, CDR1 is SGHRS and CDR2 is YFSETQ. The CDR3 runs 13 residues. V lost 7 bases, J lost 0 bases, and 7 bases lay in between. CDR3 nucleotides: TGCGCCAGCCTCGACACGAACACCGGGGAGCTGTTTTTT. The encoded protein is CASLDTNTGELFF.

This chain joins TRBV28 and TRBJ1-4; the match to TRBD1 covers 11 bases. Per germline, CDR1 MDHEN and CDR2 SYDVKM. The CDR3 extends over 16 amino acids. V lost 4 bases and J lost 0; bases outside the gene matches: 1. The CDR3 is CASSSGQGATNEKLFF. In nucleotides, the CDR3 is TGTGCCAGCAGTTCGGGACAGGGGGCAACTAATGAAAAACTGTTTTTT. Looking up the rest from reference TRBV28 and TRBJ1-4 gives the full variable domain: DVKVTQSSRYLVKRTGEKVFLECVQDMDHENMFWYRQDPGLGLRLIYFSYDVKMKEKGDIPEGYSVSREKKERFSLILESASTNQTSMYLCASSSGQGATNEKLFFGSGTQLSVL.

This chain links TRBV13 with TRBJ2-2; 10 nucleotides match TRBD2. There are 18 residues in the CDR3. V gave up 5 bases and J gave up 1 base; unmatched junction bases: 10. Germline CDR1 PRHDT, CDR2 FYEKMQ (reference sequence). In nucleotides, the CDR3 is TGTGCCAGCAGCCCAAGCCTCCTAGCGGGGGAGAACACCGGGGAGCTGTTTTTT. It specifies CASSPSLLAGENTGELFF.